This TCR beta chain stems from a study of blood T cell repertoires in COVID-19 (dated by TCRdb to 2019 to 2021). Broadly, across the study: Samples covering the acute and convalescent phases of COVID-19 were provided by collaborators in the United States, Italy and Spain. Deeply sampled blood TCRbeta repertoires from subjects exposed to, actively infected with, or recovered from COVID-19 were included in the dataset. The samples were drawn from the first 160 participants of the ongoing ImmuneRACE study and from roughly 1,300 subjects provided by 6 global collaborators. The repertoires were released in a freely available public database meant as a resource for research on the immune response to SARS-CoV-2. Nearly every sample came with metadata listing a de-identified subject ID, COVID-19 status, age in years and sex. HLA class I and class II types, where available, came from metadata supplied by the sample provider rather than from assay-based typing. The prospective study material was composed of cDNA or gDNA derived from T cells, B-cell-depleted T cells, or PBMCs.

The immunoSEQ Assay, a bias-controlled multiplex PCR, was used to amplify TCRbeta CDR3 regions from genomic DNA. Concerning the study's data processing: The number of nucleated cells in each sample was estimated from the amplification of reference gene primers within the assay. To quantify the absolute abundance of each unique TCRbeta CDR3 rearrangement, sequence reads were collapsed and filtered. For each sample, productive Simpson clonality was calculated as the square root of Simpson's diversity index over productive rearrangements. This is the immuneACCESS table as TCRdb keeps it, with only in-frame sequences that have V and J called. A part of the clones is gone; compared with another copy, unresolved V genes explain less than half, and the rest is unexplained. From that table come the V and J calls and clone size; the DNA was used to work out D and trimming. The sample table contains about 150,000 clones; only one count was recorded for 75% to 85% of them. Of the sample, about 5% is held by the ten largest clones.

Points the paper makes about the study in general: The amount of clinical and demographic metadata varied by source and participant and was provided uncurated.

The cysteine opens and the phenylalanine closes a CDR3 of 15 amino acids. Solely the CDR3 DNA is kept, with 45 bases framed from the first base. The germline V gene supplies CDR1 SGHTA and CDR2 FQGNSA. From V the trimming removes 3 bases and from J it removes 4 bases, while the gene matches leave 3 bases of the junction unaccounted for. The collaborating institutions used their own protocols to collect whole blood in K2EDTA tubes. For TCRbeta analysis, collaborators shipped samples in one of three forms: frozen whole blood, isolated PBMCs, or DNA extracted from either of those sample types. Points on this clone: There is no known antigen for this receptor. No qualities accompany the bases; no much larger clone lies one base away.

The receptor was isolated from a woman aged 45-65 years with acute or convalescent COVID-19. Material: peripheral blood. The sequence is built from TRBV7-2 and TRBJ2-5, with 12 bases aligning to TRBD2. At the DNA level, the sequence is TGTGCCAGCAGCTTGCTAGCGGGGGGGTCAGAGACCCAGTACTTC. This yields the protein CASSLLAGGSETQYF.